Listed below are T cell receptor beta chains from one sample, sequenced in a study of CD8 T cells in Susac syndrome. TCRdb redid the calling of the immunoSEQ multiplex PCR reads with MiXCR, one entry per CDR3 protein. The sample consists of 140,000 to 150,000 distinct CDR3 sequences, approximately 94% of them appearing once. Sequencing was done on a sample of CD4+ T cells from PBMCs. These receptor sequences come from a human donor in good health. Both conserved end residues are part of each CDR3. Fields, in order: CDR3 DNA, CDR3 protein, V gene, D gene, J gene, clone size. A D gene is named only where the DNA matches it firmly. Clone size is not always given. Where it is, it says once, few, many or a class for expanded clones.

cdr3_nt: TGCAGTGCTAGGGACTATTCCTCCTACAATGAGCAGTTCTTC; cdr3_aa: CSARDYSSYNEQFF; v_call: TRBV20-1; d_call: .; j_call: TRBJ2-1; clone_size: .
cdr3_nt: TGCAGTGCTAGAGATCTACAGAGTCAAGAGACCCAGTACTTC; cdr3_aa: CSARDLQSQETQYF; v_call: TRBV20-1; d_call: .; j_call: TRBJ2-5; clone_size: .
cdr3_nt: TGTGCCAGCAGCCAAGATCTTGTGGGACTAGCGGGAGTCATCGATACGCAGTATTTT; cdr3_aa: CASSQDLVGLAGVIDTQYF; v_call: TRBV4-2; d_call: TRBD2; j_call: TRBJ2-3; clone_size: .
cdr3_nt: TGTGCCAGCAGTTACGGGGGGATAGGGGAGCTGTTTTTT; cdr3_aa: CASSYGGIGELFF; v_call: TRBV6-6; d_call: .; j_call: TRBJ2-2; clone_size: .
cdr3_nt: TGTGCCAGCAGTCATCTTTCTGGGGCCCCTTCCCAGTACTTC; cdr3_aa: CASSHLSGAPSQYF; v_call: TRBV7-9; d_call: .; j_call: TRBJ2-5; clone_size: .
cdr3_nt: TGCAGTGCGCCGGGAAGCTCAGAGACCCAGTACTTC; cdr3_aa: CSAPGSSETQYF; v_call: TRBV20-1; d_call: .; j_call: TRBJ2-5; clone_size: .
cdr3_nt: TGTGCCAGCAGCCTCAGACAGGGTAGGGCTGAAGCTTTCTTT; cdr3_aa: CASSLRQGRAEAFF; v_call: TRBV11-1; d_call: TRBD1; j_call: TRBJ1-1; clone_size: .
cdr3_nt: TGTGCCAGCAGCTATCACAGGGAATACTCTGAAGCTTTCTTT; cdr3_aa: CASSYHREYSEAFF; v_call: TRBV3-1; d_call: .; j_call: TRBJ1-1; clone_size: .
cdr3_nt: TGCGCCAGCAGCTATGCGGGGGTGATAAACACTGAAGCTTTCTTT; cdr3_aa: CASSYAGVINTEAFF; v_call: TRBV5-1; d_call: .; j_call: TRBJ1-1; clone_size: .
cdr3_nt: TGTGCCAGCAGCTTAGCCCCGGGGGGGTATTTT; cdr3_aa: CASSLAPGGYF; v_call: TRBV7-8; d_call: TRBD2; j_call: TRBJ2-3; clone_size: .
cdr3_nt: TGTGCCAGTAGTATAAGCGCGGGAGCGACCTACAATGAGCAGTTCTTC; cdr3_aa: CASSISAGATYNEQFF; v_call: TRBV19; d_call: TRBD2; j_call: TRBJ2-1; clone_size: .
cdr3_nt: TGCAGCGTTACTAAAGCCTACGAGCAGTACTTC; cdr3_aa: CSVTKAYEQYF; v_call: TRBV29-1; d_call: .; j_call: TRBJ2-7; clone_size: .
cdr3_nt: TGTGCCAGCAGTGACTCGTTCCGGCTTGGGGATGAGCAGTTCTTC; cdr3_aa: CASSDSFRLGDEQFF; v_call: TRBV6-4; d_call: .; j_call: TRBJ2-1; clone_size: .
cdr3_nt: TGCAGCGTTGCTCCGGGACTAGCGGGACCTCTGGGGACAGATACGCAGTATTTT; cdr3_aa: CSVAPGLAGPLGTDTQYF; v_call: TRBV29-1; d_call: TRBD2; j_call: TRBJ2-3; clone_size: .
cdr3_nt: TGCAGCGTTAAACAGGGGGCAACCTCCTACGAGCAGTACTTC; cdr3_aa: CSVKQGATSYEQYF; v_call: TRBV29-1; d_call: TRBD1; j_call: TRBJ2-7; clone_size: once
cdr3_nt: TGTGCCAGCAGCCAAGGGGGACCTCTAAAAGAGACCCAGTACTTC; cdr3_aa: CASSQGGPLKETQYF; v_call: TRBV3-1; d_call: .; j_call: TRBJ2-5; clone_size: .
cdr3_nt: TGTGCCAGCAGCGTAGAACCTAGCGGGACCGCTTGTTTT; cdr3_aa: CASSVEPSGTACF; v_call: TRBV9; d_call: TRBD2; j_call: TRBJ2-3; clone_size: .
cdr3_nt: TGTGCCAGCAGCGCCACAGGGATGGGGGCCAACGTCCTGACTTTC; cdr3_aa: CASSATGMGANVLTF; v_call: TRBV3-1; d_call: .; j_call: TRBJ2-6; clone_size: .
cdr3_nt: TGTGCCTGGAGTCCGCCACGGACAGGGGCCCTAGCCAAAAACATTCAGTACTTC; cdr3_aa: CAWSPPRTGALAKNIQYF; v_call: TRBV30; d_call: TRBD1; j_call: TRBJ2-4; clone_size: .
cdr3_nt: TGTGCCAGCAGCGCGGGGATTCTACAAGAGACCCAGTACTTC; cdr3_aa: CASSAGILQETQYF; v_call: TRBV9; d_call: .; j_call: TRBJ2-5; clone_size: .
cdr3_nt: TGTGCCACCAGGGGCGGGGCCAAAGGGGAGACCCAGTACTTC; cdr3_aa: CATRGGAKGETQYF; v_call: TRBV27; d_call: .; j_call: TRBJ2-5; clone_size: .
cdr3_nt: TGTGCCAGTAGTCCCAACGGGAGGCCCTTCGAGCAGTACTTC; cdr3_aa: CASSPNGRPFEQYF; v_call: TRBV19; d_call: TRBD2; j_call: TRBJ2-7; clone_size: .
cdr3_nt: TGTGCCAGCGTGGACAGAGATCGGGAGACCCAGTACTTC; cdr3_aa: CASVDRDRETQYF; v_call: TRBV25-1; d_call: .; j_call: TRBJ2-5; clone_size: .
cdr3_nt: TGCGCCAGCAGCTTGGCCCTGAACAATGAGCAGTTCTTC; cdr3_aa: CASSLALNNEQFF; v_call: TRBV5-1; d_call: .; j_call: TRBJ2-1; clone_size: .
cdr3_nt: TGTGCCAGCAGTGACCCGGACAGGCAGGGTATCGAGACCCAGTACTTC; cdr3_aa: CASSDPDRQGIETQYF; v_call: TRBV25-1; d_call: TRBD1; j_call: TRBJ2-5; clone_size: .
cdr3_nt: TGTGCCAGCAGTCCGACTAGAGATACGCAGTATTTT; cdr3_aa: CASSPTRDTQYF; v_call: TRBV27; d_call: .; j_call: TRBJ2-3; clone_size: once
cdr3_nt: TGTGCCAGCAGCCAATTCCACGGCACCTACGAGCAGTACTTC; cdr3_aa: CASSQFHGTYEQYF; v_call: TRBV14; d_call: .; j_call: TRBJ2-7; clone_size: .
cdr3_nt: TGTGCCACCAGTGGAGCGGGAGAGTACCAAGAGACCCAGTACTTC; cdr3_aa: CATSGAGEYQETQYF; v_call: TRBV24-1; d_call: TRBD2; j_call: TRBJ2-5; clone_size: .
cdr3_nt: TGTGCCTGGAGTTATATGGTTGAGGGAATGAAGCAGTTCTTC; cdr3_aa: CAWSYMVEGMKQFF; v_call: TRBV30; d_call: .; j_call: TRBJ2-1; clone_size: .
cdr3_nt: TGTGCCAGCAGAACTCCCGGGACTAGCGGGACCTACGAGCAGTACTTC; cdr3_aa: CASRTPGTSGTYEQYF; v_call: TRBV6-1; d_call: TRBD2; j_call: TRBJ2-7; clone_size: few
cdr3_nt: TGTGCCAGCAGAACCGGACAGGGAGAGAACACTGAAGCTTTCTTT; cdr3_aa: CASRTGQGENTEAFF; v_call: TRBV7-6; d_call: TRBD1; j_call: TRBJ1-1; clone_size: .
cdr3_nt: TGTGCCTGGAGTGTAGGGGGTGGCTACACCTTC; cdr3_aa: CAWSVGGGYTF; v_call: TRBV30; d_call: .; j_call: TRBJ1-2; clone_size: .
cdr3_nt: TGTGCCAGCAGCCCAAACCGCGTAGGAGGCTACACCTTC; cdr3_aa: CASSPNRVGGYTF; v_call: TRBV6-2/TRBV6-3; d_call: .; j_call: TRBJ1-2; clone_size: .
cdr3_nt: TGTGCCAGCAGCCAACCGGGGACTAGCGACTACGAGCAGTACTTC; cdr3_aa: CASSQPGTSDYEQYF; v_call: TRBV4-2; d_call: TRBD2; j_call: TRBJ2-7; clone_size: .
cdr3_nt: TGTGCCAGCTCACAGCGGTTGGGCGGTCCCCGTTCCTACGAGCAGTACTTC; cdr3_aa: CASSQRLGGPRSYEQYF; v_call: TRBV18; d_call: .; j_call: TRBJ2-7; clone_size: .
cdr3_nt: TGTGCCAGCTCACCGGGGAGGGGGCAGCCCCAGCATTTT; cdr3_aa: CASSPGRGQPQHF; v_call: TRBV18; d_call: .; j_call: TRBJ1-5; clone_size: .
cdr3_nt: TGTGCCAGCAGCCCCCCCCGCGGTTCGGGCGGAGGCGCCTACGAGCAGTACTTC; cdr3_aa: CASSPPRGSGGGAYEQYF; v_call: TRBV4-2; d_call: .; j_call: TRBJ2-7; clone_size: .
cdr3_nt: TGTGCCAGCAGAGACCTAGCGGGAGAGACCCAGTACTTC; cdr3_aa: CASRDLAGETQYF; v_call: TRBV3-1; d_call: TRBD2; j_call: TRBJ2-5; clone_size: .
cdr3_nt: TGTGCCACCAGCAGAGAGGTGGCAGGGGACAGTGGCTACACCTTC; cdr3_aa: CATSREVAGDSGYTF; v_call: TRBV15; d_call: TRBD1; j_call: TRBJ1-2; clone_size: once
cdr3_nt: TGTGCCAGCAGTGAAGACGGGACGAGGTTCAATCAGCCCCAGCATTTT; cdr3_aa: CASSEDGTRFNQPQHF; v_call: TRBV2; d_call: .; j_call: TRBJ1-5; clone_size: once
cdr3_nt: TGTGCCAGCAGCTTAACCGGGACTAGCGGGGGGACCTACAATGAGCAGTTCTTC; cdr3_aa: CASSLTGTSGGTYNEQFF; v_call: TRBV7-3; d_call: TRBD2; j_call: TRBJ2-1; clone_size: once
cdr3_nt: TGTGCCAGCTCACCAGGGCGGAGCTATGGCTACACCTTC; cdr3_aa: CASSPGRSYGYTF; v_call: TRBV18; d_call: .; j_call: TRBJ1-2; clone_size: .
cdr3_nt: TGTGCCAGCAGTTTGGTTACAGGGAGTGGCTACACCTTC; cdr3_aa: CASSLVTGSGYTF; v_call: TRBV2; d_call: .; j_call: TRBJ1-2; clone_size: .
cdr3_nt: TGTGCCAACGCGCCCGGGACTAGCGCATCCCGACAGTACTTC; cdr3_aa: CANAPGTSASRQYF; v_call: TRBV6-1; d_call: TRBD2; j_call: TRBJ2-7; clone_size: .
cdr3_nt: TGCAGCGTTAGGCAGGGGAACACCGGGGAGCTGTTTTTT; cdr3_aa: CSVRQGNTGELFF; v_call: TRBV29-1; d_call: .; j_call: TRBJ2-2; clone_size: .
cdr3_nt: TGTGCCAGCTCATCAAGACAGGGATACGGGGACTACGAGCAGTACTTC; cdr3_aa: CASSSRQGYGDYEQYF; v_call: TRBV18; d_call: TRBD1; j_call: TRBJ2-7; clone_size: .
cdr3_nt: TGTGCCAGCAGCCTGGGACCGCCGGGGAGCACAGATACGCAGTATTTT; cdr3_aa: CASSLGPPGSTDTQYF; v_call: TRBV7-2; d_call: .; j_call: TRBJ2-3; clone_size: .
cdr3_nt: TGTGCCAGCAGTCCACAGGGGGCACCACCCAATCAGCCCCAGCATTTT; cdr3_aa: CASSPQGAPPNQPQHF; v_call: TRBV5-6; d_call: TRBD1; j_call: TRBJ1-5; clone_size: .
cdr3_nt: TGCAGCGTTGGTAGCGGTAATACGCAGTATTTT; cdr3_aa: CSVGSGNTQYF; v_call: TRBV29-1; d_call: .; j_call: TRBJ2-3; clone_size: .
cdr3_nt: TGTGCCAGCAGCGTAGACCCCCCAGCGGGAGCCTTGAATGAGCAGTTCTTC; cdr3_aa: CASSVDPPAGALNEQFF; v_call: TRBV9; d_call: TRBD2; j_call: TRBJ2-1; clone_size: .
cdr3_nt: TGTGCCACCAACACAGCGGGAGATACGCAGTATTTT; cdr3_aa: CATNTAGDTQYF; v_call: TRBV19; d_call: .; j_call: TRBJ2-3; clone_size: once
cdr3_nt: TGCAGTGCTAGAGTGGAGGGGACAGATACGCAGTATTTT; cdr3_aa: CSARVEGTDTQYF; v_call: TRBV20-1; d_call: .; j_call: TRBJ2-3; clone_size: .